The rows below give T cell receptor beta chains drawn from one sample of a study of blood T cell repertoires in COVID-19. Measured with immunoSEQ multiplex PCR; TCRdb has only the in-frame clones, and not every one. The repertoire holds 200,000 to 250,000 clones, with 85% as singletons. Specimen: peripheral blood. The receptors shown here come from a woman in her 70s with COVID-19, enrolled during active disease. The CDR3 runs from the conserved cysteine through the conserved F or W. Each record gives: D gene, J gene, clone size, V gene, CDR3 DNA, CDR3 protein. The D gene is left open where the match is weak. For some rows the clone size is stated as once, few or many, or as a class when expanded; others skip it.

D gene: TRBD1; J gene: TRBJ1-2; clone size: .; V gene: TRBV5-1; CDR3 DNA: TGCGCCAGCAGCGGACAGGGGGCAGGCTATGGCTACACCTTC; CDR3 protein: CASSGQGAGYGYTF
D gene: .; J gene: TRBJ2-2; clone size: .; V gene: TRBV6-6; CDR3 DNA: TGTGCCAGCAGTCCCCGACTTGAAACCGGGGAGCTGTTTTTT; CDR3 protein: CASSPRLETGELFF
D gene: TRBD1; J gene: TRBJ1-3; clone size: .; V gene: TRBV6-5; CDR3 DNA: TGTGCCAGCAGTTACTCAGCAGGGGGGTCCGGAAACACCATATATTTT; CDR3 protein: CASSYSAGGSGNTIYF
D gene: TRBD1; J gene: TRBJ1-1; clone size: few; V gene: TRBV5-5; CDR3 DNA: TGTGCCAGCAGCTTGGGACAGGGGTTTGGTGCCCTAAACACTGAAGCTTTCTTT; CDR3 protein: CASSLGQGFGALNTEAFF
D gene: TRBD1; J gene: TRBJ2-7; clone size: .; V gene: TRBV7-2; CDR3 DNA: TGTGCCAGCAGCTTAGCGCACAGGGGCCCCTACGAGCAGTACTTC; CDR3 protein: CASSLAHRGPYEQYF
D gene: .; J gene: TRBJ2-3; clone size: few; V gene: TRBV5-1; CDR3 DNA: TGCGCCAGCAGCCCCGCAGATACGCAGTATTTT; CDR3 protein: CASSPADTQYF
D gene: TRBD2; J gene: TRBJ2-1; clone size: once; V gene: TRBV7-3; CDR3 DNA: TGTGCCAGCAGGCATGAGCGGGGGGACTACAATGAGCAGTTCTTC; CDR3 protein: CASRHERGDYNEQFF
D gene: .; J gene: TRBJ2-1; clone size: .; V gene: TRBV3-1/TRBV3-2; CDR3 DNA: TGTGCCAGCAGCCAAAGGACCGCGACAGGTGAGCAGTTCTTC; CDR3 protein: CASSQRTATGEQFF
D gene: .; J gene: TRBJ2-1; clone size: .; V gene: TRBV7-2; CDR3 DNA: TGTGCCAGCAGTCCAGGGCCGGGGGGCAAGTTCTTC; CDR3 protein: CASSPGPGGKFF
D gene: TRBD1; J gene: TRBJ2-5; clone size: .; V gene: TRBV12-5; CDR3 DNA: TGTGCTAGTGGCCTCCCCGACAGGGGCGAGACCCAGTACTTC; CDR3 protein: CASGLPDRGETQYF
D gene: .; J gene: TRBJ2-3; clone size: .; V gene: TRBV6-6; CDR3 DNA: TGTGCCAGCAGTTACTCGAATCGGGGGATAGGAGATACGCAGTATTTT; CDR3 protein: CASSYSNRGIGDTQYF
D gene: TRBD2; J gene: TRBJ2-5; clone size: .; V gene: TRBV5-1; CDR3 DNA: TGCGCCAGCAGCTCGGTCTTTAGCGGGCAAGAGACCCAGTACTTC; CDR3 protein: CASSSVFSGQETQYF
D gene: .; J gene: TRBJ1-2; clone size: .; V gene: TRBV11-2; CDR3 DNA: TGTGCCAGCAGCTGGGGAACGGACCTGTCGGGAGGCTACACCTTC; CDR3 protein: CASSWGTDLSGGYTF
D gene: TRBD1; J gene: TRBJ1-2; clone size: .; V gene: TRBV6-5; CDR3 DNA: TGTGCCACCACGACAGGGACCTATGGCTACACCTTC; CDR3 protein: CATTTGTYGYTF
D gene: .; J gene: TRBJ1-1; clone size: .; V gene: TRBV5-1; CDR3 DNA: TGCGCCAGCAGCTCCGTCTTGAACACTGAAGCTTTCTTT; CDR3 protein: CASSSVLNTEAFF
D gene: .; J gene: TRBJ1-6; clone size: .; V gene: TRBV7-2; CDR3 DNA: TGTGCCAGCAGCTTGGGGCAGCTCTATAATTCACCCATCCACTTT; CDR3 protein: CASSLGQLYNSPIHF
D gene: TRBD1; J gene: TRBJ1-1; clone size: .; V gene: TRBV4-2; CDR3 DNA: TGTGTCAGCAGCCTTTTCGCCCAGGGGGACACTGAAGCTTTCTTT; CDR3 protein: CVSSLFAQGDTEAFF
D gene: TRBD1; J gene: TRBJ1-5; clone size: .; V gene: TRBV19; CDR3 DNA: TGTGCCAGTAGTGTCGGACAGGGGGCACATCAGCCCCAGCATTTT; CDR3 protein: CASSVGQGAHQPQHF
D gene: TRBD1; J gene: TRBJ1-3; clone size: .; V gene: TRBV6-2/TRBV6-3; CDR3 DNA: TGTGCCAGCAGTGCGCCGGGACAGAGGAGCTCTGGAAACACCATATATTTT; CDR3 protein: CASSAPGQRSSGNTIYF
D gene: .; J gene: TRBJ1-4; clone size: .; V gene: TRBV18; CDR3 DNA: TGTGCCAGCTCACCCGCGGGGGCTAATGAAAAACTGTTTTTT; CDR3 protein: CASSPAGANEKLFF
D gene: TRBD2; J gene: TRBJ2-1; clone size: .; V gene: TRBV6-8; CDR3 DNA: TGTGCCAGCAGGGCTAGCGGGGGCCAGCAGTTCTTC; CDR3 protein: CASRASGGQQFF
D gene: .; J gene: TRBJ2-3; clone size: .; V gene: TRBV23-1; CDR3 DNA: TGCGCCAGCAGTCAATCTTGTACAGGGGGGGGGCAACCTTCCACAGATACGCAGTATTTT; CDR3 protein: CASSQSCTGGGQPSTDTQYF
D gene: TRBD2; J gene: TRBJ2-1; clone size: .; V gene: TRBV7-3; CDR3 DNA: TGTGCCAGCAGCTCGGGACTAGCGGGGGAGGAGCAGTTCTTC; CDR3 protein: CASSSGLAGEEQFF
D gene: .; J gene: TRBJ2-1; clone size: .; V gene: TRBV13; CDR3 DNA: TGTGCCAGCAGCCAAAATCGGGGAAACTACTACAATGAGCAGTTCTTC; CDR3 protein: CASSQNRGNYYNEQFF
D gene: TRBD2; J gene: TRBJ2-1; clone size: .; V gene: TRBV6-5; CDR3 DNA: TGTGCCAGCAGCCCCTTGGCGGGAGGCTACAATGAGCAGTTCTTC; CDR3 protein: CASSPLAGGYNEQFF
D gene: .; J gene: TRBJ2-1; clone size: .; V gene: TRBV19; CDR3 DNA: TGTGCCAGTAGTATGGCAGGGGTAAACAATGAGCAGTTCTTC; CDR3 protein: CASSMAGVNNEQFF
D gene: TRBD2; J gene: TRBJ2-1; clone size: .; V gene: TRBV4-2; CDR3 DNA: TGTGCCAGCAGCCAAGCTAAGCTAGCGGTTATTGAGCAGTTCTTC; CDR3 protein: CASSQAKLAVIEQFF
D gene: .; J gene: TRBJ2-5; clone size: .; V gene: TRBV2; CDR3 DNA: TGTGCCACCTCCACACTTGGACAGTCACAAGAGACCCAGTACTTC; CDR3 protein: CATSTLGQSQETQYF
D gene: .; J gene: TRBJ1-2; clone size: .; V gene: TRBV9; CDR3 DNA: TGTGCCAGCAGCGTAGGAGATGGCGGGGGAGGCTACACCTTC; CDR3 protein: CASSVGDGGGGYTF
D gene: .; J gene: TRBJ2-5; clone size: .; V gene: TRBV7-2; CDR3 DNA: TGTGCCAGCAGCGGGGGGCAGGGGGTGTCTGGGACCCAGTACTTC; CDR3 protein: CASSGGQGVSGTQYF
D gene: .; J gene: TRBJ2-7; clone size: .; V gene: TRBV19; CDR3 DNA: TGTGCCAGCAGGCCACTACAGGGTGATAGTCGTGTGCAGTACTTC; CDR3 protein: CASRPLQGDSRVQYF
D gene: .; J gene: TRBJ2-7; clone size: .; V gene: TRBV6-5; CDR3 DNA: TGTGCCAGCAGTTACCGCCTTAGTGGACATACCTACGAGCAGTACTTC; CDR3 protein: CASSYRLSGHTYEQYF
D gene: TRBD2; J gene: TRBJ2-1; clone size: .; V gene: TRBV11-2; CDR3 DNA: TGTGCCAGCAGCCCGACGACTAGCGGGAGCTCCTACAATGAGCAGTTCTTC; CDR3 protein: CASSPTTSGSSYNEQFF
D gene: TRBD1; J gene: TRBJ1-6; clone size: .; V gene: TRBV6-2/TRBV6-3; CDR3 DNA: TGTGCCAGCAGTCCCGACAGGGGTAATTCACCCCTCCACTTT; CDR3 protein: CASSPDRGNSPLHF
D gene: TRBD2; J gene: TRBJ2-2; clone size: .; V gene: TRBV27; CDR3 DNA: TGTGCCAGCAGCCGGTGGGGGGGGGAGAACACCGGGGAGCTGTTTTTT; CDR3 protein: CASSRWGGENTGELFF
D gene: TRBD1; J gene: TRBJ1-5; clone size: once; V gene: TRBV27; CDR3 DNA: TGTGCCAGCAGCGAAAAGAGAGACAGGGGTGGCAATCAGCCCCAGCATTTT; CDR3 protein: CASSEKRDRGGNQPQHF
D gene: .; J gene: TRBJ2-7; clone size: .; V gene: TRBV6-5; CDR3 DNA: TGTGCCAGCAGTTACTCGCCGGGGAGCTCCTACGAGCAGTACTTC; CDR3 protein: CASSYSPGSSYEQYF
D gene: .; J gene: TRBJ2-2; clone size: .; V gene: TRBV15; CDR3 DNA: TGTGCCACCAGCATTCTGGGGGCGCAGTACACCGGGGAGCTGTTTTTT; CDR3 protein: CATSILGAQYTGELFF
D gene: TRBD1; J gene: TRBJ1-6; clone size: .; V gene: TRBV19; CDR3 DNA: TGTGCCAGTAGTCAACGGGACAGAAATTCACCCCTCCACTTT; CDR3 protein: CASSQRDRNSPLHF
D gene: .; J gene: TRBJ2-3; clone size: .; V gene: TRBV7-2; CDR3 DNA: TGTGCCAGCAGCTCCGGGACACCAGCCTCGCAGTATTTT; CDR3 protein: CASSSGTPASQYF
D gene: .; J gene: TRBJ2-7; clone size: .; V gene: TRBV9; CDR3 DNA: TGTGCCAGCAGCTCGGGGACAATGGGAACGAGCGAGCAGTACTTC; CDR3 protein: CASSSGTMGTSEQYF
D gene: .; J gene: TRBJ2-7; clone size: few; V gene: TRBV12-3/TRBV12-4; CDR3 DNA: TGTGCCAGCAGCCCCGGAGACTACGAGCAGTACTTC; CDR3 protein: CASSPGDYEQYF
D gene: TRBD2; J gene: TRBJ2-1; clone size: .; V gene: TRBV19; CDR3 DNA: TGTGCCAGTAGTATACGGCTAGCGGGAACGGGAGCTGAGCAGTTCTTC; CDR3 protein: CASSIRLAGTGAEQFF
D gene: TRBD1; J gene: TRBJ2-1; clone size: .; V gene: TRBV29-1; CDR3 DNA: TGCAGCGTTGACCGGACAGGGGGCGAAACTGAGCAGTTCTTC; CDR3 protein: CSVDRTGGETEQFF
D gene: TRBD1; J gene: TRBJ1-2; clone size: .; V gene: TRBV27; CDR3 DNA: TGTGCCAGCAGTTTAAGGACAGGGAACTATGGCTACACCTTC; CDR3 protein: CASSLRTGNYGYTF
D gene: .; J gene: TRBJ2-7; clone size: .; V gene: TRBV7-8; CDR3 DNA: TGTGCCAGCAGCTTAGATTGGCACGAGCAGTACTTC; CDR3 protein: CASSLDWHEQYF
D gene: .; J gene: TRBJ2-7; clone size: .; V gene: TRBV10-3; CDR3 DNA: TGTGCCATCAGTGAGAGGCCGGGACACATCTACGAGCAGTACTTC; CDR3 protein: CAISERPGHIYEQYF
D gene: TRBD1; J gene: TRBJ2-7; clone size: .; V gene: TRBV7-2; CDR3 DNA: TGTGCCAGCAGCTTAGTTGCAGGGGGCCTCTACGAGCAGTACTTC; CDR3 protein: CASSLVAGGLYEQYF
D gene: .; J gene: TRBJ1-4; clone size: .; V gene: TRBV7-9; CDR3 DNA: TGTGCCAGCAGCCCCGGGACACCGAATGAAAAACTGTTTTTT; CDR3 protein: CASSPGTPNEKLFF
D gene: .; J gene: TRBJ2-1; clone size: .; V gene: TRBV29-1; CDR3 DNA: TGCAGCGAAGCCAGGGGATTCTCCTACAATGAGCAGTTCTTC; CDR3 protein: CSEARGFSYNEQFF
D gene: .; J gene: TRBJ1-2; clone size: .; V gene: TRBV19; CDR3 DNA: TGTGCCAGTAGATTGACAGGAGCTAACTATGGCTACACCTTC; CDR3 protein: CASRLTGANYGYTF
D gene: .; J gene: TRBJ1-1; clone size: .; V gene: TRBV12-3/TRBV12-4; CDR3 DNA: TGTGCCAGCAGTCTCATACAGGGAGAAGCTTTCTTT; CDR3 protein: CASSLIQGEAFF
D gene: TRBD1; J gene: TRBJ2-2; clone size: few; V gene: TRBV13; CDR3 DNA: TGTGCCAGCAGCTCGGACAGGCACAGGGAGCTGTTTTTT; CDR3 protein: CASSSDRHRELFF
D gene: .; J gene: TRBJ1-5; clone size: .; V gene: TRBV24-1; CDR3 DNA: TGTGCCACCAGTGACTCAGACCGGGGAGGTTATCAGCCCCAGCATTTT; CDR3 protein: CATSDSDRGGYQPQHF
D gene: .; J gene: TRBJ1-2; clone size: .; V gene: TRBV5-4; CDR3 DNA: TGTGCCAGCAGCGCGGGGAGTCCAAAACAATATGGCTACACCTTC; CDR3 protein: CASSAGSPKQYGYTF